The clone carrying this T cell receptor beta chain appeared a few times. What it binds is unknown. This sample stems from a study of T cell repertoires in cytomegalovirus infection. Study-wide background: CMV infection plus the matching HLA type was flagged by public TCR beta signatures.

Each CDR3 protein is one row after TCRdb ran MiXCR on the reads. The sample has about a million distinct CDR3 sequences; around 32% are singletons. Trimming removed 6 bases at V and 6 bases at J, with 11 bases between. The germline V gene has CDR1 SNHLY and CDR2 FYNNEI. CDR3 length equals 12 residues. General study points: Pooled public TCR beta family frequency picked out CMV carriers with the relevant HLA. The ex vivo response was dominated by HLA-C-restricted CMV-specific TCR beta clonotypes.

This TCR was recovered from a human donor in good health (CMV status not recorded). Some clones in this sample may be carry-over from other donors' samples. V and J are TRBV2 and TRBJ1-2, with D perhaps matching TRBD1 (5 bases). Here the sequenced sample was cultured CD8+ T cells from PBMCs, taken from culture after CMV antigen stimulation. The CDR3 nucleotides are TGTGCCAGCAGGGGGACCCGTGATGGCTACACCTTC. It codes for CASRGTRDGYTF.